This TCR beta chain was identified in a study of blood T cell repertoires in COVID-19. Overall study context: In each case, the material was cDNA or gDNA derived from T cells, B-cell-depleted T cells, or PBMCs.

Germline V gene sequence: CDR1 LGHDT, CDR2 YNNKEL (reference sequence). V was cut by 0 bases and J by 5 bases, with 11 bases left in between. This CDR3 has 16 amino acids. Using immunoSEQ multiplex PCR, the repertoire was profiled, and TCRdb retains in-frame clones only, with some absent. This table holds 300,000 to 350,000 clones, just under 90% found once. This chain links TRBV3-1 (or the pseudogene TRBV3-2) with TRBJ1-6; TRBD1 is a possible D gene (5 bases). Sequencing was carried out using PBMCs or T cells enriched from blood (not recorded which). The sequence was collected from a woman younger than 45 who had recovered from COVID-19. The CDR3 here is CASSQDSHRNNSPLHF. The CDR3 DNA is TGTGCCAGCAGCCAAGATAGCCACAGGAATAATTCACCCCTCCACTTT.